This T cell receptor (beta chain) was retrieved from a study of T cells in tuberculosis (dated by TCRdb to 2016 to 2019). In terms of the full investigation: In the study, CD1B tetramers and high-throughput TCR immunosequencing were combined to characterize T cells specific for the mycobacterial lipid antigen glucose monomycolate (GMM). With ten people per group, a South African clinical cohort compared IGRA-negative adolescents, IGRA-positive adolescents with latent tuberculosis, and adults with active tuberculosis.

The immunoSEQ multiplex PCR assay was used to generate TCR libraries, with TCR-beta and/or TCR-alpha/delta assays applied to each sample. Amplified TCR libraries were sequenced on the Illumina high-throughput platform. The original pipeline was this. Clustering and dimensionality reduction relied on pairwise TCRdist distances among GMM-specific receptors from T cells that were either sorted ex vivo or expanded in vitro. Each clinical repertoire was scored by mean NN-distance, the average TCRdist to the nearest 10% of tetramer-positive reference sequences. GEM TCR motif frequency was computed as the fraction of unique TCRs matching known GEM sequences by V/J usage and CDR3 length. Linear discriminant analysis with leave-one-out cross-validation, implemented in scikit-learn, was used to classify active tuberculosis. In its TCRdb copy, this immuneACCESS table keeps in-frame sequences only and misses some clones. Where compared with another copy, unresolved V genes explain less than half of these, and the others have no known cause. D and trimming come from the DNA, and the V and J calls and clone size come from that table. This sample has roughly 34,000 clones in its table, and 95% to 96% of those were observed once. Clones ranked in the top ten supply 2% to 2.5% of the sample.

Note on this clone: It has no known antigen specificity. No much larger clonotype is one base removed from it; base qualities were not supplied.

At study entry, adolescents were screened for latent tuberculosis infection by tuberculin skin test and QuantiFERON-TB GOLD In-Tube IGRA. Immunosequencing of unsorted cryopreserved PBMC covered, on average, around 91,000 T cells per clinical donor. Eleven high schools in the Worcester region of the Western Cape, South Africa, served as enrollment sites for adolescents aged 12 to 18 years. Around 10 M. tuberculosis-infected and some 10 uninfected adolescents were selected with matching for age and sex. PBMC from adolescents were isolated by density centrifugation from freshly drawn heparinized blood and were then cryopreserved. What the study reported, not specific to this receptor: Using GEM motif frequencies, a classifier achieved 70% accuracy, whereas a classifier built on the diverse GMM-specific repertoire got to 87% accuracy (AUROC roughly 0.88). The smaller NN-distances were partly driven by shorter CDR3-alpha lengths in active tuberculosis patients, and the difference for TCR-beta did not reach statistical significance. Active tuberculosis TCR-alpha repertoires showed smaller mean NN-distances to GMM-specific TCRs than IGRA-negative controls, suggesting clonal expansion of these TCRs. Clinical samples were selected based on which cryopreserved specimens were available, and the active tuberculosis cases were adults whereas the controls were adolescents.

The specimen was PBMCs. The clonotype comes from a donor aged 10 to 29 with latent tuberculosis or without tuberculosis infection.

The CDR3 here reads CASSYSRTTEQYF. The nucleotide sequence is TGTGCCAGCAGTTACTCCCGGACTACCGAGCAGTACTTC. Rearrangement joined TRBV6-5 to TRBJ2-7; the D gene is perhaps TRBD2, on 6 matching bases. Trimming removed 0 bases from V and 6 bases from J, leaving 9 bases between the germline ends. Taken from cysteine to phenylalanine, the CDR3 has 13 residues. Only the CDR3 portion is preserved as DNA: 39 bases, with reading frame beginning at the first base. Sequences MNHEY (CDR1) and SVGAGI (CDR2) are obtained from the germline V gene.